This is a list of T cell receptor beta chains from one sample in a study of early T cells in non-severe SARS-CoV-2 infection. TCRdb reprocessed the 5' RACE reads via MiXCR and lists one record per CDR3 protein. Of some 30,000 distinct CDR3 sequences in the sample, roughly 9.2% were seen once. The sequenced material came from whole blood. The receptor set was obtained from an adult who was a healthcare worker with PCR-confirmed SARS-CoV-2 infection or an uninfected control (not recorded which). CDR3s include the opening cysteine and the closing phenylalanine or tryptophan. Each record gives: J gene, D gene, V gene, clone size, CDR3 DNA, CDR3 protein. The D gene is left open where the match is weak. Size is stated for part of the rows, as once, few or many counts, or as a class when the clone is expanded.

J: TRBJ2-7; D: TRBD1; V: TRBV12-3/TRBV12-4; size: many; DNA: TGTGCCAGCAGTTGGGGCAGGGGGCTATACGAGCAGTACTTC; CDR3: CASSWGRGLYEQYF
J: TRBJ2-1; D: .; V: TRBV7-2; size: many; DNA: TGTGCCAGCAGCCGCGAGATACAGGTCTACAATGAGCAGTTCTTC; CDR3: CASSREIQVYNEQFF
J: TRBJ1-5; D: .; V: TRBV30; size: .; DNA: TGTGCCTGGAGTGAAAAGGGCCCGAGCAATCAGCCCCAGCATTTT; CDR3: CAWSEKGPSNQPQHF
J: TRBJ2-7; D: TRBD2; V: TRBV10-3; size: many; DNA: TGTGCCATCAGTGGGACGGGGGGACTCTACGAGCAGTACTTC; CDR3: CAISGTGGLYEQYF
J: TRBJ1-1; D: .; V: TRBV7-9; size: many; DNA: TGTGCCAGCAGCTTAGGGGCTAACACTGAAGCTTTCTTT; CDR3: CASSLGANTEAFF
J: TRBJ1-1; D: .; V: TRBV5-5; size: .; DNA: TGTGCCAGCAGCTTAACTTTATGGGATGAAGCTTTCTTT; CDR3: CASSLTLWDEAFF
J: TRBJ1-2; D: .; V: TRBV11-2; size: many; DNA: TGTGCCAGCAGCTTAGAGGGGGAAGGCTACACCTTC; CDR3: CASSLEGEGYTF
J: TRBJ2-7; D: TRBD2; V: TRBV11-2; size: .; DNA: TGTGCCAGCGGCGGGGGGCCCTACGAGCAGTACTTC; CDR3: CASGGGPYEQYF
J: TRBJ1-1; D: TRBD1; V: TRBV29-1; size: .; DNA: TGCAGCGGGGAGACAGGGATGGACACTGAAGCTTTCTTT; CDR3: CSGETGMDTEAFF
J: TRBJ2-2; D: TRBD1; V: TRBV7-9; size: few; DNA: TGTGCCAGCAGCTCAATCCGAGGGGCAGACAGGGTGACCGGGGAGCTGTTTTTT; CDR3: CASSSIRGADRVTGELFF
J: TRBJ2-5; D: .; V: TRBV7-3; size: few; DNA: TGTGCCAGCAGCCCTATCGGGGCCCGTTTGGAGACCCAGTACTTC; CDR3: CASSPIGARLETQYF
J: TRBJ1-2; D: .; V: TRBV9; size: .; DNA: TGTGCCAGCAGCGTAGCAGGATCGCCCTATGGCTACACCTTC; CDR3: CASSVAGSPYGYTF
J: TRBJ2-7; D: TRBD1; V: TRBV29-1; size: many; DNA: TGCAGCGTCGGGACAGGCTCCTACGAGCAGTACTTC; CDR3: CSVGTGSYEQYF
J: TRBJ1-4; D: TRBD1; V: TRBV12-3/TRBV12-4; size: many; DNA: TGTGCCAGCAGTATGACAGGGGCAACTAATGAAAAACTGTTTTTT; CDR3: CASSMTGATNEKLFF
J: TRBJ1-2; D: .; V: TRBV20-1; size: .; DNA: TGCAGTACATATCAGGACAGTGGGGTCTATGGCTACACCTTC; CDR3: CSTYQDSGVYGYTF
J: TRBJ2-3; D: .; V: TRBV9; size: few; DNA: TGTGCCAGCAGCGTTTTGGACGGGCGACTCCCAGATACGCAGTATTTT; CDR3: CASSVLDGRLPDTQYF
J: TRBJ2-5; D: TRBD1; V: TRBV12-3/TRBV12-4; size: .; DNA: TGTGCCAGCAGTGTCCGGGACAGGGGGCAGGTGACCCAGTACTTC; CDR3: CASSVRDRGQVTQYF
J: TRBJ2-3; D: .; V: TRBV14; size: many; DNA: TGTGCCAGCAGTTCCTGGGGCCTAGATACGCAGTATTTT; CDR3: CASSSWGLDTQYF
J: TRBJ2-1; D: .; V: TRBV13; size: many; DNA: TGTGCCAGCAGCTTAGAGGGGCTAAACAATGAGCAGTTCTTC; CDR3: CASSLEGLNNEQFF
J: TRBJ2-3; D: .; V: TRBV29-1; size: many; DNA: TGCAGCGCGCGGACCTACAGGCCAGATACGCAGTATTTT; CDR3: CSARTYRPDTQYF
J: TRBJ1-2; D: .; V: TRBV30; size: many; DNA: TGTGCCTGGCGATTTTATGGCTACACCTTC; CDR3: CAWRFYGYTF
J: TRBJ1-6; D: .; V: TRBV3-1; size: many; DNA: TGTGCCAGCAGCCATGGGGGGCTAGGTTCACCCCTCCACTTT; CDR3: CASSHGGLGSPLHF
J: TRBJ2-2; D: .; V: TRBV7-8; size: few; DNA: TGTGCCAGCAGCTTATATCGTCTGGTGGGAACCGGGAACCACCGTACCGGGGAGCTGTTTTTT; CDR3: CASSLYRLVGTGNHRTGELFF
J: TRBJ1-2; D: .; V: TRBV7-9; size: medium-sized; DNA: TGTGCCAGCAGCTTAGTGGAAGGCTACACCTTC; CDR3: CASSLVEGYTF
J: TRBJ1-6; D: .; V: TRBV25-1; size: many; DNA: TGTGCCAGCCAGAGGGGGAGGGAGAATTCACCCCTCCACTTT; CDR3: CASQRGRENSPLHF
J: TRBJ1-1; D: .; V: TRBV29-1; size: many; DNA: TGCAGCTTCACAGGGACCGAAGCTTTCTTT; CDR3: CSFTGTEAFF
J: TRBJ2-4; D: TRBD2; V: TRBV28; size: many; DNA: TGTGTCGTTGGGAGGGGCGCGAACATTCAGTACTTC; CDR3: CVVGRGANIQYF
J: TRBJ2-3; D: TRBD1; V: TRBV4-2; size: many; DNA: TGTGCCAGCAGCCACCGACAGGGTCAGGGGACAGATACGCAGTATTTT; CDR3: CASSHRQGQGTDTQYF
J: TRBJ1-5; D: .; V: TRBV18; size: many; DNA: TGTGCCAGCTCTCCACAGATTAATCAGCCCCAGCATTTT; CDR3: CASSPQINQPQHF
J: TRBJ1-1; D: .; V: TRBV9; size: many; DNA: TGTGCCAGCAGCCCACCGATGAACACTGAAGCTTTCTTT; CDR3: CASSPPMNTEAFF
J: TRBJ2-5; D: TRBD2; V: TRBV7-9; size: many; DNA: TGTGCCAGCAGCTTAGCGGGGGGGACGTACCAAGAGACCCAGTACTTC; CDR3: CASSLAGGTYQETQYF
J: TRBJ2-1; D: .; V: TRBV12-3/TRBV12-4; size: many; DNA: TGTGCCAGCAGTTTTTCTGCGGGCACCTACAATGAGCAGTTCTTC; CDR3: CASSFSAGTYNEQFF
J: TRBJ2-5; D: TRBD1; V: TRBV29-1; size: .; DNA: TGCAGCGTAACCGGACAGGGGCCGACGTACTTC; CDR3: CSVTGQGPTYF
J: TRBJ1-2; D: .; V: TRBV4-2; size: many; DNA: TGTGCCAGCAGCCAAGAAACAGGACACTATGGCTACACCTTC; CDR3: CASSQETGHYGYTF
J: TRBJ1-6; D: TRBD1; V: TRBV5-1; size: .; DNA: TGCGCCAGCAGCTCAACCGGGACAGGAGATCATTCACCCCTCCACTTT; CDR3: CASSSTGTGDHSPLHF
J: TRBJ2-5; D: .; V: TRBV20-1; size: many; DNA: TGCAGTGCTACTTTATCCCAGGGGAGACAAGAGACCCAGTACTTC; CDR3: CSATLSQGRQETQYF
J: TRBJ1-1; D: .; V: TRBV20-1; size: .; DNA: TGCAGTGCTCAGGACAGCGAAGCTTTCTTT; CDR3: CSAQDSEAFF